This T cell receptor (beta chain) derives from a study of metastatic and nonmetastatic thyroid tumors. Study overall: Blood and tumor or nodule tissue repertoires from malignant and benign thyroid patients were compared. Study results and limitations: Benign nodules reportedly had significantly lower TCR beta diversity than malignant thyroid tumors in blood and tumor.

Germline assignment: CDR1 LGHNA and CDR2 YSLEER. The germline V and J ends were trimmed by 1 base and 6 bases, with 7 bases remaining between them. CDR3 length equals 13 residues. In the original workflow: Between-group CDR3 differences, defined by clinicopathological status, yielded a distant-metastasis classifier for papillary thyroid cancer. TCRdb recomputed clones from the PCR reads via MiXCR. Clone size and V and J calls follow TCRdb, not the original study. The table records over 20,000 clones, more than 15% of them present only once. Each patient went into thyroid surgery without having received any treatment. The table lists this clone with many counts. The target antigen is unknown.

Sequenced material: blood. This clonotype originated in a female donor with papillary thyroid cancer or a benign thyroid nodule (not recorded which). Some clones in this sample may be carry-over from other donors' samples. V usage is TRBV4-3 and J usage is TRBJ1-5; D remains ambiguous. CDR3: CASSQVRRQPQHF. The CDR3 DNA sequence: TGCGCCAGCAGCCAAGTTAGGCGTCAGCCCCAGCATTTT.